The 8 T cell receptor beta chains below were found in one sample sequenced in a study of response to subunit inactivated influenza vaccine. TCRdb used MiXCR to reprocess the RT-PCR reads, holding one entry per CDR3 protein. Among around 300,000 distinct CDR3 sequences listed, approximately 21% were seen once. The sample in question was PBMCs from blood, obtained 21 months after vaccination. Source of these receptors: a man aged 50-75 years who received an inactivated influenza vaccine.

The sample holds a few counts of this clonotype. The rearrangement joins TRBV20-1 to TRBJ1-5, with TRBD1 as a possible D gene (5 bases). This CDR3 is 15 amino acids long. CDR1 is DFQATT and CDR2 is SNEGSKA in the germline V gene (reference sequence). V dropped 1 base and J dropped 1 base, with 11 bases sitting between them. The CDR3 nucleotides are TGCAGTGCTAGAGCGGGGCACATCAGCAATCAGCCCCAGCATTTT. Its protein product is CSARAGHISNQPQHF.

The chain has TRBV21-1 and TRBJ2-5. TRBV21-1 is given as a pseudogene. The CDR3 consists of 15 residues. CDR3 sequence (DNA): TGTGCCAGCAGCATATCTGTTCAGTTCCAAGAGACCCAGTACTTC. It yields the protein CASSISVQFQETQYF.

The sample holds a few counts of this clonotype. V gene TRBV20-1 combines with J gene TRBJ2-1; no clear D. Looked up from germline, CDR1 is DFQATT and CDR2 is SNEGSKA (reference sequence). V lost 3 bases, J lost 4 bases, and 16 bases lay in between. This CDR3 comprises 15 residues. For the CDR3, the DNA is TGCAGTGCTAGTACACCCATAGGCGTTTACAATGAGCAGTTCTTC. Protein sequence: CSASTPIGVYNEQFF.

This clonotype was observed at least ten times. This sequence joins TRBV28 and TRBJ2-2; D remains ambiguous. Trimming took off 3 bases at V and 6 bases at J, with 2 bases between the two ends. The CDR3 loop spans 11 amino acids. Germline V gives CDR1 MDHEN, CDR2 SYDVKM. CDR3 DNA sequence: TGTGCCAGCAGTTTTTCCGGGGAGCTGTTTTTT. Its protein is CASSFSGELFF. The full variable domain, with the rest looked up from reference TRBV28 and TRBJ2-2, is DVKVTQSSRYLVKRTGEKVFLECVQDMDHENMFWYRQDPGLGLRLIYFSYDVKMKEKGDIPEGYSVSREKKERFSLILESASTNQTSMYLCASSFSGELFFGEGSRLTVL.

The gene calls are TRBV7-2 and TRBJ2-3; TRBD2 matches 12 bases. Germline V gene lookup returns CDR1 SGHTA and CDR2 FQGNSA. Trimming at V came to 5 bases and at J to 1 base, leaving 4 bases not matched to a gene. CDR3 length: 16 amino acids. The CDR3 reads CASSARLAGGTDTQYF. The CDR3 coding sequence is TGTGCCAGCAGCGCCCGACTAGCGGGAGGCACAGATACGCAGTATTTT.

The chain employs TRBV2 and TRBJ2-1, with D unclear. Between the trimmed V and J ends, which lost 3 bases and 7 bases, there was a span of 10 bases. This CDR3 contains 13 residues. CDR1 is SNHLY, CDR2 FYNNEI, per germline. The CDR3, as DNA: TGTGCCAGCAGTGAGTTTAAGGGTAATGAGCAGTTCTTC. Translation: CASSEFKGNEQFF.

In its sample, this clonotype was seen a few times. This chain links TRBV20-1 with TRBJ1-2; 7 positions match TRBD1. This CDR3 contains 16 residues. The germline CDR1 and CDR2 sequences are DFQATT and SNEGSKA (reference sequence). Germline trimming cut 0 bases from V and 2 bases from J; bases unmatched to any gene: 9. Here the CDR3 reads CSARDGTASYNYGYTF. The DNA of the CDR3 is TGCAGTGCTAGAGACGGGACAGCCAGCTACAACTATGGCTACACCTTC.

Only a few counts were recorded for this clonotype. The chain carries TRBV27 and TRBJ2-5; D not resolved. V dropped 10 bases and J dropped 3 bases, with 12 bases sitting between them. CDR1 MNHEY and CDR2 SMNVEV come from the germline V gene (reference sequence). This CDR3 has 12 residues. The CDR3 reads CAIDRLKETQYF. The CDR3 DNA reads as TGTGCCATCGATCGGTTGAAAGAGACCCAGTACTTC.